This T cell receptor (beta chain) was found in a study of OX40 agonist ivuxolimab in advanced cancers. In terms of the full investigation: Ivuxolimab, which targeted the costimulatory receptor OX40 (CD134), was an agonistic, fully human IgG2 monoclonal antibody. Peripheral TCRbeta sequencing was intended to test whether TCR sequence diversity was altered and clonal T-cell expansion was caused by ivuxolimab. The paper describes the monotherapy dose-escalation part (N = 52 patients) of the phase I trial of ivuxolimab. Patients were allowed to have had prior anti-PD-1, anti-PD-L1 or anti-CTLA-4 therapy, and 40% of the dose-escalation patients had been treated with checkpoint inhibitors. Partial responses occurred in three dose-escalation patients: two with cutaneous melanoma and one with hepatocellular carcinoma. In the dose-escalation cohort, approximately 82% of patients were male, and the mean age was roughly 60 years with a range of roughly 23 to 90. Intravenous ivuxolimab was administered to patients every 2 weeks at six dose levels: 0.01, 0.1, 0.3, 1.5, 3 and 10 mg/kg. Among the roughly 52 dose-escalation patients, about 19 had hepatocellular carcinoma, about 15 melanoma, 9 renal cell carcinoma and 9 head and neck cancer.

V was cut back by 2 bases and J by 4 bases, leaving a gap of 11 bases between them. Counted from cysteine to phenylalanine, this CDR3 has 14 amino acids. Solely the CDR3 DNA is kept, with 42 bases framed from the first base. CDR1 is given as MDHEN and CDR2 as SYDVKM, both from the germline V gene. Note on this clone: Its specific antigen is unknown. No much larger clonotype is one base removed from it; base qualities were not supplied.

For sequencing of the TCRbeta CDR3 region, genomic DNA was extracted from the sorted cells. The immunoSEQ Assay was used to sequence the TCRbeta CDR3 regions. Imported from immuneACCESS, the table was reduced by TCRdb to in-frame sequences with V and J called. These copies leave out some clones; in studies compared against another copy, an unresolved V gene accounts for under half, and the cause of the remainder is not known. The sample table holds roughly 91,000 clones, of which roughly 89% were seen once. Just under 0.8% of the sample goes to the ten largest clones. Patients with autoimmune disease history or receiving systemic immunosuppression were excluded from the trial. In every dose cohort, peripheral blood was drawn for TCR sequencing at baseline, cycle 4 day 1, and cycle 7 day 1. The samples were drawn from a first-in-human, open-label, multicenter phase I dose-escalation trial of ivuxolimab. Adults with locally advanced or metastatic melanoma, renal cell carcinoma, hepatocellular carcinoma or head and neck squamous cell carcinoma were enrolled in the trial. CD4+ and CD8+ T cells were sorted separately from peripheral blood before TCR sequencing.

Study-level results and caveats: The antigen specificity of the peripheral T cells that underwent clonal expansion was not determined. On average, CD8+ T cells showed more expanded clones than CD4+ T cells after ivuxolimab. Low levels of normalized T-cell clonal expansion were also seen in some patients who did not respond. At doses from 0.1 to 3.0 mg/kg, clonal expansion was seen in both CD4+ and CD8+ blood T cells between baseline and week 6. Partial responders in the 0.1-3.0 mg/kg groups had among the lowest normalized peripheral clonal expansion, especially among CD8+ T cells.

This specimen consisted of CD4+ or CD8+ T cells sorted from blood, obtained in a trial of the OX40 agonist ivuxolimab. This sequence originates from an adult with an advanced solid tumor such as melanoma, head and neck, liver or kidney cancer. The V and J genes are TRBV28 and TRBJ1-2, with the D gene not clear enough to name. The CDR3 region reads CASSLPLTVYGYTF. The sequenced DNA: TGTGCCAGCAGTTTACCCCTGACTGTCTATGGCTACACCTTC.